This T cell receptor (beta chain) was obtained from a study of shared clonotypes between healthy human individuals. Looking at the study overall: CD4 naive and CD4 memory each took three plates per donor, while CD8 naive took two and CD8 memory one.

Trimming stripped 5 bases from V and 4 bases from J, with 14 bases between. Germline V gene lookup returns CDR1 PRHDT and CDR2 FYEKMQ (reference sequence). There are 14 residues in the CDR3. Clones were sequenced by immunoSEQ multiplex PCR, and TCRdb holds only the in-frame ones, with some missing. The sample has 1.5 million to 2.5 million clones, less than 95% seen once; the top ten hold around 1.2%. Regarding the study as a whole: It was the non-shared clonotypes that had lower generation probabilities than clonotypes shared by all four donors. Estimated clonotype richness was generally higher in naive than memory subsets. Rarefaction curves obtained for sorted subsets showed sequencing incomplete despite large depth.

Naivety among CD8 cells was defined by CD45RO negativity and positive CCR7 selection, thereby excluding terminally differentiated effector memory CD45RA+ cells. A word on this clone: Its target is not known.

Sequenced input: naive CD8+ T cells sorted from blood. The V and J genes are TRBV13 and TRBJ2-5, with D maybe TRBD2 (6 bases). This receptor was obtained from a man aged 18 to 30 in good health. The CDR3 is CASSRREAGETQYF. Written as DNA, the CDR3 is TGTGCCAGCAGCCGCAGGGAAGCGGGAGAGACCCAGTACTTC.